This T cell receptor beta chain appears in the sequencing data of a study of Graves' ophthalmopathy and Graves' hyperthyroidism. Findings and limits, study-wide: Stable hyperthyroidism and ophthalmopathy were told apart by a 13-signature model, which achieved about 88% sensitivity and 81.08% specificity. Most thyroid-expanded clonotypes exceeding 0.001 frequency were also found in blood. The model's prediction of ophthalmopathy progression had 70.59% sensitivity and around 72% specificity.

RNA transcripts provided the template for amplifying TCR beta CDR3 regions. RT-PCR in the first round used HTBI primers; a second-round multiplex PCR followed. TCRdb ran MiXCR on the multiplex PCR reads and lists one entry per CDR3 protein. The sample yields 350,000 to 400,000 distinct CDR3 sequences, around 19% seen once. This clonotype was counted ten times or more. Its antigen is undetermined. The authors diagnosed from clinical symptoms, serum thyroxine, TRAb, thyroid ultrasound and orbital computed tomography. With 6 bases removed from V and 4 bases from J, the gap between germline ends came to 15 bases. The length of the CDR3 is 14 residues.

This sequence originates from a woman aged 18-29 years with Graves' ophthalmopathy. V gene TRBV12-3 or TRBV12-4 combines with J gene TRBJ2-5, with D perhaps matching TRBD2 (5 bases). Sequenced input: peripheral blood. The CDR3 loop reads CASRGSGGRETQYF. The CDR3 DNA is TGTGCCAGCAGAGGGAGCGGCGGTAGAGAGACCCAGTACTTC.